The next 27 T cell receptor beta chains were all read from a single sample in a study of shared clonotypes between healthy human individuals. The method was immunoSEQ multiplex PCR; TCRdb's version includes in-frame clones alone and lacks a portion of them. Among roughly 2.2 million clones listed, 85% to 95% were seen once. The sequencing input was naive CD4+ T cells from PBMCs. Described subset: CD45RA+ positively selected. These receptors were taken from a man between 18 and 29 years old in good health. Some clones in this sample may be carry-over from other donors' samples.

The chain combines TRBV15 with TRBJ2-7; D ambiguous. V dropped 3 bases and J dropped 7 bases, with 16 bases sitting between them. The length of the CDR3 is 14 residues. Germline V CDR1 and CDR2: LNHNV, YYDKDF (reference sequence). CDR3 nucleotides: TGTGCCACCAGCAGGGACCGGGTTCTGGGGGAGCAGTACTTC. Translation gives CATSRDRVLGEQYF.

The chain is built from TRBV7-3 and TRBJ2-5; possible D gene TRBD2, 6 bases. Germline values: CDR1 SGHTA, CDR2 FQGTGA. The V and J ends lost 5 bases and 4 bases respectively, with 14 bases between them. The CDR3 runs to 14 residues. The CDR3 is CASSQSSGRETQYF. For the CDR3, the DNA is TGTGCCAGCAGCCAAAGTAGCGGCAGAGAGACCCAGTACTTC.

The V and J genes are TRBV5-1 and TRBJ2-7; 8 nucleotides align to TRBD1. CDR3 length equals 15 residues. The germline V gene has CDR1 SGHRS and CDR2 YFSETQ. The trim removed 4 bases at V and 6 bases at J, leaving 12 bases unmatched. The chain's CDR3 is CASSPGVGQGSEQYF. CDR3 nucleotide sequence: TGCGCCAGCAGCCCTGGGGTCGGACAGGGCTCCGAGCAGTACTTC.

With respect to this clone: Other DNA sequences from this sample encode an identical CDR3 as well. J is TRBJ1-1 and V is TRBV28, with D possibly TRBD1 on 5 matching bases. The ends were cut back, 3 bases at V and 1 base at J, with 12 bases in the middle. This CDR3 has 15 residues. CDR1 is MDHEN, CDR2 SYDVKM, per germline. The CDR3, as DNA: TGTGCCAGCAGTTTGGCGGGGACGGAGAACACTGAAGCTTTCTTT. It specifies CASSLAGTENTEAFF.

CDR3 amino acids: CASSWGQGEGVGYGYTF. CDR3 nucleotide sequence: TGTGCCAGCAGCTGGGGACAGGGTGAGGGAGTAGGCTATGGCTACACCTTC. The chain combines TRBV5-4 with TRBJ1-2; 9 bases map to TRBD1. This CDR3 has 17 residues. V shed 3 bases and J 4 bases; nucleotides not matched to a gene: 13. In germline, CDR1 is SGHNT, CDR2 YYREEE (reference sequence).

This sequence joins TRBV6-5 and TRBJ2-3; no clear D gene. The germline V gene has CDR1 MNHEY and CDR2 SVGAGI. The ends were cut back, 5 bases at V and 4 bases at J, with 13 bases in the middle. The CDR3 is made up of 14 amino acids. CDR3 loop: CASSRARTADTQYF. The CDR3, as DNA: TGTGCCAGCAGTCGGGCGCGTACCGCAGATACGCAGTATTTT.

The V and J genes are TRBV7-2 and TRBJ2-5; tentatively, D is TRBD2 (6 bases). This CDR3 has 18 residues. Germline values: CDR1 SGHTA, CDR2 FQGNSA. With 4 bases removed from V and 4 bases from J, the gap between germline ends came to 25 bases. CDR3 sequence reads: CASSWIGLGGAGGETQYF. DNA of the CDR3: TGTGCCAGCAGCTGGATTGGTCTAGGCGGGGCCGGTGGAGAGACCCAGTACTTC.

The chain joins TRBV4-3 to TRBJ1-4; D uncertain. CDR1 and CDR2 (germline): LGHNA, YSLEER. The CDR3 contains 16 residues. V was pared by 0 bases and J by 7 bases, with 15 bases between. The CDR3 reads CASSQDPYGKPEKLFF. CDR3 DNA: TGCGCCAGCAGCCAAGATCCCTACGGCAAGCCTGAAAAACTGTTTTTT.

In DNA, the CDR3 is TGTGCCAGCGCCACATCTCGGGGTAGGGATGGCTACACCTTC. This sequence encodes CASATSRGRDGYTF. The gene calls are TRBV11-2 and TRBJ1-2, with D uncertain. CDR3 size: 14 residues. Trimming cost V 8 bases and J 6 bases, with 19 bases left between them. Germline lookup yields CDR1 SGHAT and CDR2 FQNNGV.

Points on this clone: Other DNA sequences in this sample translate to the same CDR3. The CDR3 DNA follows: TGTGCCAGTAGTATATCCTCAAATCAGCCCCAGCATTTT. Its protein product is CASSISSNQPQHF. The genes are TRBV19 and TRBJ1-5, with unresolved D. The germline gives CDR1 LNHDA, CDR2 SQIVND (reference sequence). The CDR3 is 13 amino acids. Trimming stripped 2 bases from V and 4 bases from J, with 6 bases between.

CDR3 sequence reads: CASSIKGPETQYF. CDR3 nucleotides: TGTGCCAGTAGTATAAAGGGTCCAGAGACCCAGTACTTC. The chain recombines TRBV19 with TRBJ2-5; no clear D. This CDR3 is built from 13 residues. Between the trimmed V and J ends, which lost 2 bases and 4 bases, there was a span of 8 bases. Germline CDR1 LNHDA, CDR2 SQIVND (reference sequence).

This chain links TRBV28 with TRBJ1-5, with a tentative D call TRBD1 (5 bases). The V gene lost 6 bases and the J gene lost 6 bases, with 15 bases spanning the gap. This CDR3 has 14 amino acids. Germline-derived CDR1 and CDR2 are MDHEN and SYDVKM. This CDR3 reads CASRGGGGAQPQHF. CDR3 DNA: TGTGCCAGCAGGGGCGGGGGGGGTGCTCAGCCCCAGCATTTT.

The chain has TRBV28 and TRBJ2-7, with 8 bases matching TRBD1. The CDR3 is 16 amino acids. CDR1 is MDHEN, CDR2 SYDVKM, per germline. V shed 6 bases, J shed 3 bases, and the junction held 13 bases outside the gene matches. CDR3 DNA sequence: TGTGCCAGCAGCTCCCCCCCGGCAGGGGGCCTCTACGAGCAGTACTTC. Translation: CASSSPPAGGLYEQYF.

As for this clone: An end of the junction differs from the germline gene, which may be a read error. The chain employs TRBV28 and TRBJ1-1; D remains unclear. The V gene's germline CDR1 is MDHEN and CDR2 SYDVKM. The CDR3 totals 10 residues. CDR3 DNA: TGTGCCAGCAGTTCCTCCCGACTCGTTTTT. Residues: CASSSSRLVF.

The V gene is TRBV5-1, the J gene TRBJ1-1, with unresolved D. The CDR3 covers 13 residues. The V gene lost 5 bases and the J gene lost 4 bases, with 12 bases spanning the gap. CDR1 and CDR2 from the germline V gene are SGHRS and YFSETQ. CDR3 coding DNA: TGCGCCAGCAGACAAGTCCGAAGCACTGAAGCTTTCTTT. It is translated as CASRQVRSTEAFF.

The chain has TRBV5-8 and TRBJ1-2; 9 bases fit TRBD1. The CDR3 is made up of 15 amino acids. CDR1 and CDR2 (germline): SGHTS, YDEGEE. V was pared by 5 bases and J by 2 bases, with 7 bases of the junction left unmatched. The DNA of the CDR3 is TGTGCCAGCAGTGGAAACAGGGGGCGCAACTATGGCTACACCTTC. It encodes CASSGNRGRNYGYTF.

V is TRBV18 and J is TRBJ2-3; D remains unclear. CDR1 is KGHSH and CDR2 is LQKENI in the germline V gene. The CDR3 extends over 14 amino acids. Between the trimmed V and J ends, which lost 1 base and 2 bases, there was a span of 7 bases. CDR3 residues: CASSPLSITDTQYF. The CDR3 nucleotides are TGTGCCAGCTCACCACTGTCGATCACAGATACGCAGTATTTT.

The chain is built from TRBV5-1 and TRBJ2-7; D is ambiguous. The CDR3 has 14 residues. Trimming took 5 bases from V and 1 from J, leaving 13 bases between them. Germline V lookup: CDR1 SGHRS, CDR2 YFSETQ. CDR3 nucleotide sequence: TGCGCCAGCAGTTGGGATCCTGGGTCCTACGAGCAGTACTTC. Amino acid sequence: CASSWDPGSYEQYF.

The chain joins TRBV25-1 to TRBJ2-1; D remains ambiguous. CDR1 is MGHDK and CDR2 is SYGVNS in the germline V gene. This CDR3 has 15 amino acids. Trimming cost V 5 bases and J 2 bases, with 13 bases left between them. CDR3 in amino acids: CASSSANTPYNEQFF. CDR3 in DNA: TGTGCCAGCAGTTCCGCGAATACCCCCTACAATGAGCAGTTCTTC.

This clone was seen more than once but under ten times. The same CDR3 also results from other DNA sequences found in this sample. The rearrangement uses TRBV19 and TRBJ1-5; D perhaps matches TRBD1 (6 bases). Per the germline V gene, CDR1 is LNHDA and CDR2 is SQIVND (reference sequence). Trimming left V 6 bases short and J 2 bases short, with 14 bases between. The CDR3 totals 15 residues. Written as DNA, the CDR3 is TGTGCCAGTAGGGTACAGGGAAGGGGCAATCAGCCCCAGCATTTT. It codes for CASRVQGRGNQPQHF.

V and J are TRBV20-1 and TRBJ1-2; 7 bases are shared with TRBD1. Germline lookup yields CDR1 DFQATT and CDR2 SNEGSKA (reference sequence). With V trimmed by 5 bases and J by 7 bases, 4 bases remained unmatched. The CDR3 contains 11 residues. CDR3 coding DNA: TGCAGTGCTCCAGGGGGGGGTGGCTACACCTTC. It encodes CSAPGGGGYTF.

The chain couples TRBV15 to TRBJ2-7; D might be TRBD1 (5 bases). Germline loops: CDR1 LNHNV, CDR2 YYDKDF (reference sequence). This CDR3 region has 16 residues. V was pared by 0 bases and J by 2 bases, with 14 bases between. As DNA, the CDR3 is TGTGCCACCAGCAGAGAGAGGCCAGGGCAAACCTACGAGCAGTACTTC. Its translation is CATSRERPGQTYEQYF.

The CDR3 here is CASLYPGQIQETQYF. The CDR3 nucleotides read TGTGCCAGCCTCTACCCAGGACAAATCCAAGAGACCCAGTACTTC. The rearrangement links TRBV9 to TRBJ2-5; tentatively, D is TRBD1 (5 bases). V was shortened by 7 bases and J by 1 base, with 17 bases between the two germline ends. CDR1 SGDLS and CDR2 YYNGEE come from the germline V gene. The CDR3 is made up of 15 amino acids.

The chain combines TRBV18 with TRBJ1-3; a weak D match, TRBD1 (5 bases). CDR1 is KGHSH and CDR2 is LQKENI in the germline V gene. CDR3 size: 19 residues. With 3 bases removed from V and 0 bases from J, the gap between germline ends came to 21 bases. The CDR3 protein is CASSPQAQGPANSGNTIYF. In DNA, the CDR3 is TGTGCCAGCTCACCTCAAGCCCAGGGACCCGCCAACTCTGGAAACACCATATATTTT. Combining the CDR3 with reference TRBV18 and TRBJ1-3 gives the whole variable domain NAGVMQNPRHLVRRRGQEARLRCSPMKGHSHVYWYRQLPEEGLKFMVYLQKENIIDESGMPKERFSAEFPKEGPSILRIQQVVRGDSAAYFCASSPQAQGPANSGNTIYFGEGSWLTVV.

V gene TRBV5-1 combines with J gene TRBJ1-2; no firm D call. Germline V gene data show CDR1 as SGHRS and CDR2 as YFSETQ. The ends were cut back, 0 bases at V and 4 bases at J, with 13 bases in the middle. The CDR3 has 15 amino acids. The CDR3 sequence: CASSLDGRGGYGYTF. In DNA, the CDR3 is TGCGCCAGCAGCTTGGATGGGAGAGGTGGCTATGGCTACACCTTC. Full variable domain (outside the CDR3, taken from reference TRBV5-1 and TRBJ1-2): KAGVTQTPRYLIKTRGQQVTLSCSPISGHRSVSWYQQTPGQGLQFLFEYFSETQRNKGNFPGRFSGRQFSNSRSEMNVSTLELGDSALYLCASSLDGRGGYGYTFGSGTRLTVV.

The chain joins TRBV29-1 to TRBJ2-7, with D possibly being TRBD1 (5 bases). The CDR3 is 12 residues long. Germline V gene data show CDR1 as SQVTM and CDR2 as ANQGSEA. The ends were cut back, 4 bases at V and 4 bases at J, with 11 bases in the middle. The CDR3 spells CSVADQGYEQYF. CDR3 nucleotides: TGCAGCGTTGCCGATCAGGGTTACGAGCAGTACTTC.

The chain uses TRBV27 and TRBJ2-7; TRBD1 agrees at 8 bases. V shed 6 bases and J 5 bases; nucleotides not matched to a gene: 12. CDR1 MNHEY and CDR2 SMNVEV come from the germline V gene (reference sequence). This CDR3 is 15 amino acids long. CDR3 coding DNA: TGTGCCAGCAGGAAGAGACAGGGGAGGAATGACGAGCAGTACTTC. It is translated as CASRKRQGRNDEQYF.